This TCR beta chain emerged from a study of T cells in women clearing cervical HPV infection. All participants had a single incident cervical HPV16 infection, and prevalent HPV16 infections were excluded. The CDR3 spans 12 residues. Germline assignment: CDR1 DFQATT and CDR2 SNEGSKA (reference sequence). TCRdb keeps only in-frame clones here, not all; method: immunoSEQ multiplex PCR. The specimen's table records about 31,000 clones. As to this clone: The read terminates 3 residues before the CDR3 end, so the remaining end is supplied by the germline J gene. Other DNA sequences of this sample code for an identical CDR3.

The V and J genes are TRBV20-1 and TRBJ1-3; 7 bases are a match to TRBD1. This TCR was recovered from a woman between 18 and 70 years old with a cervical HPV16 infection that either progressed to CIN3+ or cleared (not recorded which). The sample was blood buffy coat. CDR3 DNA, as far as it was read: TGCAGTGCTAGAGATAGGACAGGCCCC. Amino acids: CSARDRTGP. The full CDR3 reads CSARDRTGPIYF.